This TCR beta chain was found in a study of shared clonotypes between healthy human individuals. Whole-study results and caveats: Among donors, the sharing of clonotypes was expected to be influenced by sequencing depth.

In unsorted samples, genomic DNA was obtained using approximately 81 million PBMCs. Note on this clone: Its antigen is still unknown.

With 4 bases removed from V and 4 bases from J, the gap between germline ends came to 10 bases. The CDR3 is 13 residues long. Germline loops: CDR1 SEHNR, CDR2 FQNEAQ (reference sequence). Method: immunoSEQ multiplex PCR; TCRdb's copy keeps in-frame clones and lacks some. The data show 470,000 or so clones, roughly 80% seen once. V usage is TRBV7-9 and J usage is TRBJ1-2; a possible D gene is TRBD1 (5 bases). Sample: PBMCs. This sequence originates from a woman aged 40-49 years in good health. Some clones in this sample may be carry-over from other donors' samples. The CDR3 loop reads CASSSSGGYGYTF. The CDR3 bases are TGTGCCAGCAGCTCCTCGGGGGGCTATGGCTACACCTTC.